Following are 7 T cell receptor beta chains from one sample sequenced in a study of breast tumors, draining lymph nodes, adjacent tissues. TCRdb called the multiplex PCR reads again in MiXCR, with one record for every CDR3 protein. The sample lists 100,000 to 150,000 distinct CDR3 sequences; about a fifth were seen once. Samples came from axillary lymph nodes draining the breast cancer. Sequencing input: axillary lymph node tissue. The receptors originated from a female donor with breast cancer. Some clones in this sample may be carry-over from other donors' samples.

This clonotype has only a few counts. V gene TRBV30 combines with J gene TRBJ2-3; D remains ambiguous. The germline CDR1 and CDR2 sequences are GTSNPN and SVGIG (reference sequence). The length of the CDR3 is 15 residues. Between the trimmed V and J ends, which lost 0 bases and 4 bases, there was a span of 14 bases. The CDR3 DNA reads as TGTGCCTGGAGTGTCGGCCCTAAAAGGCCAGATACGCAGTATTTT. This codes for CAWSVGPKRPDTQYF.

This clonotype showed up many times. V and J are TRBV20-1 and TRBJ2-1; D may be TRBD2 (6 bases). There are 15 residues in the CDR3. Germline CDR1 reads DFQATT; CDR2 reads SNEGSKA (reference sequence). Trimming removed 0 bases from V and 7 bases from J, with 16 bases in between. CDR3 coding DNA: TGCAGTGCTAGAGATCCCTCGGACTACTCGAATGAGCAGTTCTTC. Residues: CSARDPSDYSNEQFF.

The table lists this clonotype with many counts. In DNA form, the CDR3 reads TGTGCCAGCAAGATTAGAGGGTTTACCTACGAGCAGTACTTC. It specifies CASKIRGFTYEQYF. The rearrangement links TRBV27 to TRBJ2-7; the D gene is possibly TRBD2 (5 bases). The CDR3 covers 14 residues. The V gene lost 7 bases and the J gene lost 2 bases, with 15 bases spanning the gap. Per the germline V gene, CDR1 is MNHEY and CDR2 is SMNVEV (reference sequence).

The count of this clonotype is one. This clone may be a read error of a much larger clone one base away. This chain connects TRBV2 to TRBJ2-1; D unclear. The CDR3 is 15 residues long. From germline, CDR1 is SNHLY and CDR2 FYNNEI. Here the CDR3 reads CASINQNTLYNEQSF. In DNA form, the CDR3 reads TGTGCCAGCATCAATCAGAATACACTCTACAATGAGCAGTCCTTC. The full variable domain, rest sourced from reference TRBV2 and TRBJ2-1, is EPEVTQTPSHQVTQMGQEVILRCVPISNHLYFYWYRQILGQKVEFLVSFYNNEISEKSEIFDDQFSVERPDGSNFTLKIRSTKLEDSAMYFCASINQNTLYNEQSFGPGTRLTVL.

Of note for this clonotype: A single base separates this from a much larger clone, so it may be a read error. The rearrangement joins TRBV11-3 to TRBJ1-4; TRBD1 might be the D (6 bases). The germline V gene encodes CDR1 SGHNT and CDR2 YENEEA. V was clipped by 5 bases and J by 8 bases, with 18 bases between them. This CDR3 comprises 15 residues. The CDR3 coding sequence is TGTGCCAGCAGCCCCTCCGACAGGAGGCGGGAAAAACTGTTTTTT. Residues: CASSPSDRRREKLFF.

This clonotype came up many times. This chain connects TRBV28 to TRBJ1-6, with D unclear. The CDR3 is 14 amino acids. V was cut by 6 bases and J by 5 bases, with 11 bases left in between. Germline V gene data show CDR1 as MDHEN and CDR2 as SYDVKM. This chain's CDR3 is CASRTADNNSPLHF. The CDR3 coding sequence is TGTGCCAGCAGAACGGCGGATAATAATTCACCCCTCCACTTT. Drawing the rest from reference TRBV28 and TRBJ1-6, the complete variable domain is DVKVTQSSRYLVKRTGEKVFLECVQDMDHENMFWYRQDPGLGLRLIYFSYDVKMKEKGDIPEGYSVSREKKERFSLILESASTNQTSMYLCASRTADNNSPLHFGNGTRLTVT.

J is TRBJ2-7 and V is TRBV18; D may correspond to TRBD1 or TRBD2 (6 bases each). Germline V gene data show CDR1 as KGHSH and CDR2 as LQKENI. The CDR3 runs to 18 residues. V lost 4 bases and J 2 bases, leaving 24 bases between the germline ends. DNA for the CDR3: TGTGCCAGCTCACTTATAGAAGGGGGAGAACTAGCCCCCTACGAGCAGTACTTC. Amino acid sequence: CASSLIEGGELAPYEQYF.